The 9 T cell receptor beta chains presented below share a single source sample, sequenced in a study of a mutant IDH1 vaccine in newly diagnosed glioma (dated by TCRdb to 2020 to 2023). What the time point label conveys for this sample: week 23, last vaccination. Every vaccine dose consisted of 300 ug of a 20-mer mutant IDH1 peptide in Montanide, administered subcutaneously together with topical imiquimod. Their cognate antigens are unknown. The library was produced with the immunoSEQ multiplex PCR assay. TCRdb took over this immuneACCESS table, retaining in-frame rearrangements with V and J assigned. Such tables are incomplete; in checked studies, under half of the missing clones stem from an unresolved V gene, and the remainder is unexplained. Recorded for this sample are some 60,000 clones; over 70% of them occurred a single time. Around 1.3% of the sample comes from the top ten. The sample was PBMCs, taken from a glioma patient whose treatment included an IDH1 peptide vaccine. The receptors here all came from a man aged 40-50 years with glioma.

This clone was counted between two and nine times. The V call is TRBV5-6, the J call TRBJ1-3; a weak D match, TRBD1 (5 bases). Germline V lookup: CDR1 SGHDT, CDR2 YYEEEE. The CDR3 spans 16 residues. V lost 1 base and J lost 2, with 13 bases in between. CDR3 DNA: TGTGCCAGCAGCTTGTTGGGGGGAAGCGCTGGAAACACCATATATTTT. Translating gives CASSLLGGSAGNTIYF.

The rearrangement links TRBV7-6 to TRBJ2-3; D is unresolved. CDR1 is SGHVS and CDR2 is FNYEAQ in the germline V gene. V was shortened by 5 bases and J by 6 bases, with 15 bases between the two germline ends. This CDR3 contains 14 residues. The chain's CDR3 is CASSPQGSWDTQYF. In DNA, the CDR3 is TGTGCCAGCAGCCCCCAAGGATCCTGGGATACGCAGTATTTT.

The genes are TRBV5-1 and TRBJ2-6; 7 nucleotides align to TRBD2. CDR1 and CDR2 (germline): SGHRS, YFSETQ. This CDR3 comprises 17 residues. V lost 0 bases and J lost 0; bases outside the gene matches: 3. As DNA, the CDR3 is TGCGCCAGCAGCTTGGCCACGGGGGGCTCTGGGGCCAACGTCCTGACTTTC. This codes for CASSLATGGSGANVLTF.

This chain joins TRBV28 and TRBJ2-1; no clear D gene. This CDR3 spans 12 amino acids. Trimming pared 6 bases from V and 8 bases from J, leaving 11 bases between. Germline assignment: CDR1 MDHEN and CDR2 SYDVKM. The chain's CDR3 is CASSLLRDEQFF. CDR3 DNA sequence: TGTGCCAGCAGCCTTCTAAGGGATGAGCAGTTCTTC. The complete variable domain, with remaining parts taken from reference TRBV28 and TRBJ2-1, reads DVKVTQSSRYLVKRTGEKVFLECVQDMDHENMFWYRQDPGLGLRLIYFSYDVKMKEKGDIPEGYSVSREKKERFSLILESASTNQTSMYLCASSLLRDEQFFGPGTRLTVL.

V gene TRBV2 combines with J gene TRBJ1-2, with D unresolved. Germline V gene sequence: CDR1 SNHLY, CDR2 FYNNEI. CDR3 length: 16 amino acids. Trimming took off 4 bases at V and 8 bases at J, with 23 bases between the two ends. The CDR3 protein is CASSANTPGSVGGYTF. In DNA, the CDR3 is TGTGCCAGCAGTGCAAATACCCCGGGGTCCGTTGGAGGCTACACCTTC. Full variable domain (outside the CDR3, taken from reference TRBV2 and TRBJ1-2): EPEVTQTPSHQVTQMGQEVILRCVPISNHLYFYWYRQILGQKVEFLVSFYNNEISEKSEIFDDQFSVERPDGSNFTLKIRSTKLEDSAMYFCASSANTPGSVGGYTFGSGTRLTVV.

The chain is built from TRBV15 and TRBJ2-7; the D gene is possibly TRBD2 (8 bases). The CDR3 is 16 amino acids. The V and J ends lost 5 bases and 5 bases respectively, with 22 bases between them. The germline CDR1 and CDR2 sequences are LNHNV and YYDKDF (reference sequence). The CDR3 nucleotides read TGTGCCACCAGCCCCAGGGGGACTAGGGGGTTCCACGAGCAGTACTTC. Translated, it gives CATSPRGTRGFHEQYF.

The CDR3 here is CASSYDGTDTQYF. In nucleotides, the CDR3 is TGTGCCAGCAGTTACGATGGTACAGATACGCAGTATTTT. The rearrangement links TRBV6-5 to TRBJ2-3; D remains unclear. The germline V gene has CDR1 MNHEY and CDR2 SVGAGI. This CDR3 contains 13 residues. Trimming removed 2 bases from V and 3 bases from J, with 6 bases in between.

This clone was found a few times. This chain connects TRBV27 to TRBJ1-2, with D unresolved. Trimming cost V 5 bases and J 1 base, with 8 bases left between them. Germline values: CDR1 MNHEY, CDR2 SMNVEV (reference sequence). The CDR3 runs to 13 residues. The CDR3 DNA reads TGTGCCAGCAGTGCCCCGGATAACTATGGCTACACCTTC. It translates to CASSAPDNYGYTF.

The chain combines TRBV7-8 with TRBJ1-5; D is possibly TRBD1 (6 bases). V was trimmed by 1 base and J by 3 bases, leaving 13 bases between them. The V gene's germline CDR1 is SGHVS and CDR2 FQNEAQ. This CDR3 is 16 amino acids long. The CDR3 here is CASSLEGGLFNQPQHF. DNA of the CDR3: TGTGCCAGCAGCTTAGAGGGGGGGCTATTCAATCAGCCCCAGCATTTT.